This T cell receptor beta chain was sequenced in a study of cytomegalovirus exposure and HLA in healthy donors. Study background: Out of 150 million to 200 million T cells, an earlier analysis found over 100 million unique TCR beta sequences in total.

Study-wide results and caveats: Cytomegalovirus association was assigned to about 150 TCR beta chains.

The CDR3 spans 14 residues. The germline CDR1 and CDR2 sequences are SGHDT and YYEEEE. V was pared by 5 bases and J by 5 bases, with 9 bases of the junction left unmatched. Notes on this clone: Its antigen is undetermined.

PCR employed 60 Vbeta and 13 Jbeta primers. Assay used: immunoSEQ multiplex PCR; TCRdb lists only in-frame clones, some missing. The table lists about 170,000 clones, around 80% of them singletons. Sequenced sample: PBMCs. This sequence was found in a woman under 30 in good health and CMV-seronegative. This rearrangement joins TRBV5-6 to TRBJ2-5, with 7 bases lining up with TRBD2. DNA of the CDR3: TGTGCCAGCAGGAGCGGGATCTCATTTGAGACCCAGTACTTC. Its protein is CASRSGISFETQYF.